This T cell receptor beta chain was recorded in a study of PD-1 blockade in classical Hodgkin lymphoma. Points from the study as a whole: Relative to healthy donors, newly diagnosed patients reportedly had lower baseline TCR diversity, which was reported as lower still in relapsed/refractory patients.

Every one of the patients relapsed after autologous stem cell transplantation (brentuximab vedotin exposure was variable). This clone was counted between two and nine times. As yet, its antigen is unknown. Only in-frame clones appear in the TCRdb table, and some are missing; sequencing was by immunoSEQ multiplex PCR. The sample has under 80,000 clones, about 70% seen once. The germline gives CDR1 SGDLS, CDR2 YYNGEE. The CDR3 sequence is 15 residues long. V shed 4 bases and J shed 6 bases, with 19 bases lying between them. This sequence joins TRBV9 and TRBJ1-2, with D perhaps matching TRBD1 (6 bases). This clonotype originated in a human donor with classical Hodgkin lymphoma. Here the sequenced sample was peripheral blood mononuclear cells (PBMCs), taken before the second cycle of nivolumab. The CDR3 region is CASSSNLQGPNGYTF. The CDR3 nucleotides are TGTGCCAGCAGCTCGAACTTACAGGGCCCGAATGGCTACACCTTC.